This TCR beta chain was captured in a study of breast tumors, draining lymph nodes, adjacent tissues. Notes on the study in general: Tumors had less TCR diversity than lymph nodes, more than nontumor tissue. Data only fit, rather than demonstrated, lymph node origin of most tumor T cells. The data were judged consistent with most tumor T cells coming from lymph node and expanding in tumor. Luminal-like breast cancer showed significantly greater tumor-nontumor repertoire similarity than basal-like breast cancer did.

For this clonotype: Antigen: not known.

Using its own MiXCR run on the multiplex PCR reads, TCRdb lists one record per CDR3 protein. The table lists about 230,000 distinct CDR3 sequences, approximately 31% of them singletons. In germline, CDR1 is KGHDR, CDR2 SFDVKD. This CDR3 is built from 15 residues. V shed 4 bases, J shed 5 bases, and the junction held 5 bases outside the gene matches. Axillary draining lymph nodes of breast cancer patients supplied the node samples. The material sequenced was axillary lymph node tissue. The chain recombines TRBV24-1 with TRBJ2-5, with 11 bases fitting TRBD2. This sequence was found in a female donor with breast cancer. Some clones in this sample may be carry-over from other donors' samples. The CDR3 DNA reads TGTGCCACCAGTGACCTTCGGACTAGCGGGGAGACCCAGTACTTC. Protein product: CATSDLRTSGETQYF.